This TCR beta chain is drawn from a study of cytomegalovirus exposure and HLA in healthy donors. In regard to this clone: At the DNA level, this CDR3 is encoded by other sequences in the same sample as well.

Trimming took 6 bases from V and 5 from J, leaving 13 bases between them. This CDR3 has 13 residues. From germline, CDR1 is LNHDA and CDR2 SQIVND (reference sequence). The PCR employed 60 Vbeta primers together with 13 Jbeta primers. TCRdb's copy holds only in-frame clones and misses some; the assay was immunoSEQ multiplex PCR. The table includes hundreds of thousands of clones, around four fifths detected once. The TCR was taken from a boy aged 2 to 10 in good health and CMV-seronegative. This rearrangement joins TRBV19 to TRBJ1-1; D might be TRBD1 (5 bases). Sequenced sample: PBMCs. CDR3 sequence (DNA): TGTGCCAGTAGCCCTCGGAGGGGTACTGAAGCTTTCTTT. Translation: CASSPRRGTEAFF.